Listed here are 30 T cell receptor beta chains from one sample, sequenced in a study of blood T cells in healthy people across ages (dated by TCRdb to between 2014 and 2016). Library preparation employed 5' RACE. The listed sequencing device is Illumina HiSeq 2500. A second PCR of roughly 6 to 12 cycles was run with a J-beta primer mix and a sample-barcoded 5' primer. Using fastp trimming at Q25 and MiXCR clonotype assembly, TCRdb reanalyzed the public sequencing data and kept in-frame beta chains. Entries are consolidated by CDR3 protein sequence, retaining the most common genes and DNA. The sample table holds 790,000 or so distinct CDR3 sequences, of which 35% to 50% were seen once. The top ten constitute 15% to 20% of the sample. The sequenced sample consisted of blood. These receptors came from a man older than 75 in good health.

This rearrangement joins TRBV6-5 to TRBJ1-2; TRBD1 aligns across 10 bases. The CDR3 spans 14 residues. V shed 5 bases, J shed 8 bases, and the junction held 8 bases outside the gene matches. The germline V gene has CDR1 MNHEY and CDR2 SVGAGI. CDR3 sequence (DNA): TGTGCCAGCAGTAATATGGGACAGGGGAACGGCTACACCTTC. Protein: CASSNMGQGNGYTF.

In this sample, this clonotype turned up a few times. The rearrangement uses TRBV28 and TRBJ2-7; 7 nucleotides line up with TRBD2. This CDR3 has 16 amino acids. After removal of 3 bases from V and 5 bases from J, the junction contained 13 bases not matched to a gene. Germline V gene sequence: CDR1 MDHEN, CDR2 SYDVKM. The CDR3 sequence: CASSLGYSGGTNEQYF. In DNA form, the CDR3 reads TGTGCCAGCAGTTTGGGGTATTCGGGAGGAACCAACGAGCAGTACTTC. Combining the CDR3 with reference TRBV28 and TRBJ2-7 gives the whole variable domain DVKVTQSSRYLVKRTGEKVFLECVQDMDHENMFWYRQDPGLGLRLIYFSYDVKMKEKGDIPEGYSVSREKKERFSLILESASTNQTSMYLCASSLGYSGGTNEQYFGPGTRLTVT.

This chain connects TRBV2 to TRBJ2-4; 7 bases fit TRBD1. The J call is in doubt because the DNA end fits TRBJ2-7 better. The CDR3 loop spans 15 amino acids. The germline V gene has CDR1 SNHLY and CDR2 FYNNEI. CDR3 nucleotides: TGTGCCAGCAGGCGCGCCTCCCAGGGGGACTACGAGCAGTACTTC. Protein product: CASRRASQGDYEQYF.

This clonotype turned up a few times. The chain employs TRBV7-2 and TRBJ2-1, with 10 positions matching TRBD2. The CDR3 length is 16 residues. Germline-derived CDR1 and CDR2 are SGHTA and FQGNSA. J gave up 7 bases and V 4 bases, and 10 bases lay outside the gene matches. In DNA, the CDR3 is TGTGCCAGCAGCTCCCAAGCGGGAGGGCCTTATAATGAGCAGTTCTTC. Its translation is CASSSQAGGPYNEQFF.

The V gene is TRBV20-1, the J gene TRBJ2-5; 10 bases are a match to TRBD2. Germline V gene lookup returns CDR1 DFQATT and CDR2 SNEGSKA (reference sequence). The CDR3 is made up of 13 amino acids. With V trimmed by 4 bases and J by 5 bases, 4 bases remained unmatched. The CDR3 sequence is CSAIAGGHETQYF. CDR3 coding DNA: TGCAGTGCTATAGCGGGAGGCCATGAGACCCAGTACTTC.

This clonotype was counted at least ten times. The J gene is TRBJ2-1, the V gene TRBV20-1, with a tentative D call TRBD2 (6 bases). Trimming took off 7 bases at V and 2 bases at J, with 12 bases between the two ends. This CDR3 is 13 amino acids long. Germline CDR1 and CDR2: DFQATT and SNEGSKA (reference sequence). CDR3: CSGVGEAYNEQFF. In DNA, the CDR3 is TGCAGTGGAGTGGGGGAGGCCTACAATGAGCAGTTCTTC.

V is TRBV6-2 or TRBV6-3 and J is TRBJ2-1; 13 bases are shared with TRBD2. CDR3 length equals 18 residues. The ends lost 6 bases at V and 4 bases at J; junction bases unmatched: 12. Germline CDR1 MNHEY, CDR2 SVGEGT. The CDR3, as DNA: TGTGCCAGCAGAACGACTAGCGGGAGGAACGGGGGATACAATGAGCAGTTCTTC. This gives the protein CASRTTSGRNGGYNEQFF.

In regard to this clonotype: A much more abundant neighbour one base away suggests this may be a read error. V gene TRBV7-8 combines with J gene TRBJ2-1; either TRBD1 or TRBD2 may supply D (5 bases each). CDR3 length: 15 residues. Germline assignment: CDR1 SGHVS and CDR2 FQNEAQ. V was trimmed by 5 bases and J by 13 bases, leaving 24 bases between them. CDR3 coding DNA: TGTGCCAGCAGCCTAATGAATTCAGGGACGGAGACCCAGTTCTTC. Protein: CASSLMNSGTETQFF.

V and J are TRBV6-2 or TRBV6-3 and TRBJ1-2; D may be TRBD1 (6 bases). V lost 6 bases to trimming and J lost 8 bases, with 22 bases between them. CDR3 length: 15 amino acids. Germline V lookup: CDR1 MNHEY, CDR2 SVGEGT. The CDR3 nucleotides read TGTGCCAGCAGGCGGGGGGCAGGGACGATCAACGGCTACACCTTC. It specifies CASRRGAGTINGYTF.

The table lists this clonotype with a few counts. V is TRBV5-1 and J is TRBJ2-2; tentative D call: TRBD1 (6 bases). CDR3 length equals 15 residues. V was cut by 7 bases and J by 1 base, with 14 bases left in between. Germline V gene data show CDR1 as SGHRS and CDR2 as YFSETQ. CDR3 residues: CASEEQGRNTGELFF. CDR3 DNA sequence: TGCGCCAGCGAAGAACAGGGTCGGAACACCGGGGAGCTGTTTTTT.

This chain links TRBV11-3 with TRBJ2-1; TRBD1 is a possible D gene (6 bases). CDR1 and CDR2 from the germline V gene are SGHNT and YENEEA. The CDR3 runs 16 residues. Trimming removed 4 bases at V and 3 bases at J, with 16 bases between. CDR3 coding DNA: TGTGCCAGCAGCTCAGGTCCGGGACACAACTACAATGAGCAGTTCTTC. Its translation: CASSSGPGHNYNEQFF.

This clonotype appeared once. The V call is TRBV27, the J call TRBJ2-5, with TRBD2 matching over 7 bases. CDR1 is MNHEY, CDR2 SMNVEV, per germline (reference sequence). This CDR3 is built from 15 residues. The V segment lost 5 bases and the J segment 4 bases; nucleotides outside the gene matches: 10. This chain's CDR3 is CASSARLAGGETQYF. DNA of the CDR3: TGTGCCAGCAGTGCCCGACTAGCTGGGGGAGAGACCCAGTACTTC.

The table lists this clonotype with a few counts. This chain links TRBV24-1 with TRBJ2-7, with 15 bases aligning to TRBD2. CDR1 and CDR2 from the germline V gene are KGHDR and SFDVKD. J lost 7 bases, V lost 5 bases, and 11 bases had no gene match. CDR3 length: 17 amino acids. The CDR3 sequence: CATSGTSGREVYNEQYF. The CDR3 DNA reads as TGTGCCACCAGTGGGACTAGCGGGAGGGAAGTCTACAATGAGCAGTACTTC.

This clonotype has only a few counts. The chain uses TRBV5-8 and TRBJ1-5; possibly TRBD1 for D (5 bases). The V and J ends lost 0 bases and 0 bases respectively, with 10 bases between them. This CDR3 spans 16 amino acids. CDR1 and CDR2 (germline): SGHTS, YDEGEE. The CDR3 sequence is CASSLGQLDSNQPQHF. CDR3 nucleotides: TGTGCCAGCAGCTTGGGACAGCTTGATAGCAATCAGCCCCAGCATTTT.

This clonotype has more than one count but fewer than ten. DNA of the CDR3: TGCGCCAGCAGTGACAGCAGCTCTGGGGCCAACGTCCTGACTTTC. Its translation is CASSDSSSGANVLTF. The chain has TRBV10-2 and TRBJ2-6; D not certain. CDR1 and CDR2 from the germline V gene are WSHSY and SAAADI. Trimming removed 3 bases from V and 0 bases from J, with 6 bases in between. The CDR3 contains 15 residues.

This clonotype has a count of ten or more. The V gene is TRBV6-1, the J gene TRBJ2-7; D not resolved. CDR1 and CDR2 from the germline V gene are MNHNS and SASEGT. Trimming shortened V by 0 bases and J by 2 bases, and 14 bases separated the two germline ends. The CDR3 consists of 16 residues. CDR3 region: CASSEANSLGAYEQYF. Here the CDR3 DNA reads TGTGCCAGCAGTGAAGCGAATAGCTTGGGTGCCTACGAGCAGTACTTC.

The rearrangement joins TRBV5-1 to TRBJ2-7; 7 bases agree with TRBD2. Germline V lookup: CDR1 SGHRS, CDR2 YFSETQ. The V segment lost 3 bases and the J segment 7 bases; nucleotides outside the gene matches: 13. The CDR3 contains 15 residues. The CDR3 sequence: CASSYTGTTYNEQYF. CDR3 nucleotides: TGCGCCAGCAGCTACACCGGGACTACCTACAATGAGCAGTACTTC.

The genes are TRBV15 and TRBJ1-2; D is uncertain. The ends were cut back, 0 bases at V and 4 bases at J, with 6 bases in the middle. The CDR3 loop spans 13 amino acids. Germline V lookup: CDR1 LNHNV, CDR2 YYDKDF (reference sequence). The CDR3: CATSRESSYGYTF. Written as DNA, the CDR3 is TGTGCCACCAGCAGAGAAAGCAGCTATGGCTACACCTTC.

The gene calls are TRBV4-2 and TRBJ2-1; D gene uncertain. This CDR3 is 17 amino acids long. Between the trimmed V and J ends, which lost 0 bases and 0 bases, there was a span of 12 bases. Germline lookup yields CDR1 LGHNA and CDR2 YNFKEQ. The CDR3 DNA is TGTGCCAGCAGCCAAGAAGAAGGCCCAAGCTCCTACAATGAGCAGTTCTTC. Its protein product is CASSQEEGPSSYNEQFF.

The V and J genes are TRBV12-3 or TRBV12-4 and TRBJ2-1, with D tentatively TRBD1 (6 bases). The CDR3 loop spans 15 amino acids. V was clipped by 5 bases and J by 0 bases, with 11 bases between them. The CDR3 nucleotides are TGTGCCAGCAGTGCTGGACAGAACTCCTACAATGAGCAGTTCTTC. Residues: CASSAGQNSYNEQFF.

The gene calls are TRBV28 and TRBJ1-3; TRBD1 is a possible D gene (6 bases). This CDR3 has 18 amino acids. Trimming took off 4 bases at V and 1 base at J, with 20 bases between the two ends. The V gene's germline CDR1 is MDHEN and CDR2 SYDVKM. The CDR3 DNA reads TGTGCCAGCAGTTCACCCCAGACAGGCCTATCGTCTGGAAACACCATATATTTT. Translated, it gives CASSSPQTGLSSGNTIYF.

The CDR3 DNA reads TGTGCCAGCAGCGTAGACCCCAATGAGCAGTTCTTC. It codes for CASSVDPNEQFF. The chain has TRBV9 and TRBJ2-1; D call uncertain. Germline V CDR1 and CDR2: SGDLS, YYNGEE. The CDR3 extends over 12 amino acids. V was pared by 0 bases and J by 6 bases, with 4 bases between.

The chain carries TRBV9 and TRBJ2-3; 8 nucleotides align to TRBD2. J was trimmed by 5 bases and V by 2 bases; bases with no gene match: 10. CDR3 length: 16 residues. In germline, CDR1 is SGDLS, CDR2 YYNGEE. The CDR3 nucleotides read TGTGCCAGCAGCGTTAGGGGAGCGGGAGTTGGAGATACGCAGTATTTT. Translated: CASSVRGAGVGDTQYF.

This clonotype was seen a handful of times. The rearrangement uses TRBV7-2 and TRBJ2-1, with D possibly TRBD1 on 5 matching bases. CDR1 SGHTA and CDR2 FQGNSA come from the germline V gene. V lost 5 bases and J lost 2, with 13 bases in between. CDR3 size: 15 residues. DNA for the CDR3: TGTGCCAGCAGCCTTACAGGTACCACCTACAATGAGCAGTTCTTC. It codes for CASSLTGTTYNEQFF.

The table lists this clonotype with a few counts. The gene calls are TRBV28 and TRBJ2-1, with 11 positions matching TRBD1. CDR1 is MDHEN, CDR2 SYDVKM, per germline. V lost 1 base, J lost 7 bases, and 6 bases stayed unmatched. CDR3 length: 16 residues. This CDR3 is CASSLFGQGARNEQFF. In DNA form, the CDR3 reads TGTGCCAGCAGTTTATTCGGACAGGGGGCGCGGAATGAGCAGTTCTTC.

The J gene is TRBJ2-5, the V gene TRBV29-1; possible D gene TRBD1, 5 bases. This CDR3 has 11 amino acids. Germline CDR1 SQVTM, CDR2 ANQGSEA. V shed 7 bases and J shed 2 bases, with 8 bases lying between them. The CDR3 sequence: CSAAGQETQYF. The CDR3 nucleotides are TGCAGCGCTGCAGGGCAAGAGACCCAGTACTTC.

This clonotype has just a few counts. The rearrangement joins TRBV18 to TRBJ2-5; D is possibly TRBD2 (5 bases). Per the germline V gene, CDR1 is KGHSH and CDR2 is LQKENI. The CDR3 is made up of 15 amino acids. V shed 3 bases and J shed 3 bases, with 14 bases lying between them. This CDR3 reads CASSPFRDSKETQYF. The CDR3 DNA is TGTGCCAGCTCACCCTTCCGGGATTCGAAAGAGACCCAGTACTTC. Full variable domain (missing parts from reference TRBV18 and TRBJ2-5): NAGVMQNPRHLVRRRGQEARLRCSPMKGHSHVYWYRQLPEEGLKFMVYLQKENIIDESGMPKERFSAEFPKEGPSILRIQQVVRGDSAAYFCASSPFRDSKETQYFGPGTRLLVL.

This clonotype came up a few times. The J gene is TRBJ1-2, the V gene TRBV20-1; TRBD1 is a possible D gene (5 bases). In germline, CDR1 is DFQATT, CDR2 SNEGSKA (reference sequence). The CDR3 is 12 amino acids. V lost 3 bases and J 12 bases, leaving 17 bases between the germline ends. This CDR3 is CSASGAGRVHTF. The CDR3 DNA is TGCAGTGCTAGTGGCGCAGGGAGGGTCCACACCTTC.

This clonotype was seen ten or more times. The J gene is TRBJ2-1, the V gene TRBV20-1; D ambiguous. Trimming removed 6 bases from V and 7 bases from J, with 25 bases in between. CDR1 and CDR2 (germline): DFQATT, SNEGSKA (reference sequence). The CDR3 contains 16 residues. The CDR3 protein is CSATPLASHDRNEQFF. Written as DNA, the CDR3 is TGCAGTGCAACCCCTCTGGCCTCACACGATCGAAATGAGCAGTTCTTC.

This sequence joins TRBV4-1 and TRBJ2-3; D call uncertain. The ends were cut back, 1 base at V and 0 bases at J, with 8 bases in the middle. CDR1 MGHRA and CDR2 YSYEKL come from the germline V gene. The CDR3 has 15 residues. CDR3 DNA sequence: TGCGCCAGCAGCCAAGTTTCCAAAAGCACAGATACGCAGTATTTT. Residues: CASSQVSKSTDTQYF.